This TCR beta chain was captured in a study of Ad26.COV2.S vaccination and SARS-CoV-2 variants. In the study overall: Dosing was one shot or two shots 56 days apart.

This CDR3 contains 14 residues. Looked up from germline, CDR1 is SQVTM and CDR2 is ANQGSEA. The germline V and J ends were trimmed by 4 bases and 4 bases, with 14 bases remaining between them. Treatment here: around 19 received Ad26.COV2.S at low or high dose, single or two shots; about 5 received placebo; per-sample allocation not given. Day 63 after the first vaccine or placebo injection was the time point for sampling. As its vector, the vaccine had Ad26, which expressed Wuhan-strain SARS-CoV-2 spike. Generated by immunoSEQ multiplex PCR, the TCRdb table keeps only in-frame clones and is missing some. The table lists about 420,000 clones, roughly 90% of them singletons, with roughly 4% in the top ten. Regarding this clone: Its antigen is still unknown.

Study outcomes and limitations: A substantial breadth of spike-specific CD8+ and CD4+ T cell responses after vaccination has been reported.

V is TRBV29-1 and J is TRBJ2-1; possibly TRBD1 or TRBD2 for D (5 bases each). The receptor comes from a person between 18 and 59 years old who received the Ad26.COV2.S COVID-19 vaccine or a placebo. The sample consisted of peripheral blood, taken in a trial of Ad26.COV2.S vaccine versus placebo. The CDR3 region is CSVGLGTDYNEQFF. The CDR3 DNA reads as TGCAGCGTTGGATTAGGGACGGATTACAATGAGCAGTTCTTC.